This T cell receptor (beta chain) was recovered during a study of blood T cell repertoires in COVID-19. Study-wide background: Sample material is recorded as cDNA or gDNA derived from T cells, B-cell-depleted T cells, or PBMCs.

CDR3 length: 13 residues. Germline lookup yields CDR1 SGHRS and CDR2 YFSETQ. With 2 bases removed from V and 4 bases from J, the gap between germline ends came to 9 bases. Participants, about 18 to 90 years old, spanned around 25 US areas. TCRdb's table, derived via immunoSEQ multiplex PCR, lists solely in-frame clones and lacks some. The sample includes about 230,000 clones, over 85% of them seen just once. The chain recombines TRBV5-1 with TRBJ1-1; D is perhaps TRBD1 (5 bases). Sequences were obtained from PBMCs or T cells enriched from blood (not recorded which). The receptor was derived from a woman aged 30 to 39 with acute COVID-19. The CDR3 DNA reads TGCGCCAGCAGCTTCCAGGGTGGCACTGAAGCTTTCTTT. Encoded protein: CASSFQGGTEAFF.